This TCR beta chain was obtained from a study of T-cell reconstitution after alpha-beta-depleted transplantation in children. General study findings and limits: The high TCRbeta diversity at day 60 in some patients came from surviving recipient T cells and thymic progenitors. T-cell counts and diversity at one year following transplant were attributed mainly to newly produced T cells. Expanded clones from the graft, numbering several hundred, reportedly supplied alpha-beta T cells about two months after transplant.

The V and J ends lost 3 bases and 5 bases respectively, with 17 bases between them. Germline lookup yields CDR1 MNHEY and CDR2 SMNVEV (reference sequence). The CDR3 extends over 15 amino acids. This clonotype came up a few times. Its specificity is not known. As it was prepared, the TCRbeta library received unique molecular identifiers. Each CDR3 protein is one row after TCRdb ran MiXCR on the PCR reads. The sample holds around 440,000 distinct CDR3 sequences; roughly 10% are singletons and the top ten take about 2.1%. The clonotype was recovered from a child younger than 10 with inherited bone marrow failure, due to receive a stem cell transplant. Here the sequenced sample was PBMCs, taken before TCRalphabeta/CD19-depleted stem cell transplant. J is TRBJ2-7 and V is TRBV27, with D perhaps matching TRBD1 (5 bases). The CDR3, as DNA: TGTGCCAGCAGTTTGCGAAGCAGGGTGATCCACGAGCAGTACTTC. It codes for CASSLRSRVIHEQYF.